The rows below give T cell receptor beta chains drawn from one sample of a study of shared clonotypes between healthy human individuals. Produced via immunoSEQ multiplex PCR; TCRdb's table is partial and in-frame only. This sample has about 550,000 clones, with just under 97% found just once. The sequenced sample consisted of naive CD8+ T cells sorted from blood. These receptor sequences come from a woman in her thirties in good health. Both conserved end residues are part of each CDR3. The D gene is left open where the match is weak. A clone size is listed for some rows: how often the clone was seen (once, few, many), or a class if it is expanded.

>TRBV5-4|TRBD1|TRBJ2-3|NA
CASSLAIGQGRFIDTQYF
TGTGCCAGCAGCTTGGCGATCGGACAGGGTCGTTTTATAGATACGCAGTATTTT
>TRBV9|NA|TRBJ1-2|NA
CASRDSGAVGYGYTF
TGTGCCAGCAGGGACTCGGGTGCGGTGGGATATGGCTACACCTTC
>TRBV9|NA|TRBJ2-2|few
CASSVVSGELFF
TGTGCCAGCAGCGTAGTTTCCGGGGAGCTGTTTTTT
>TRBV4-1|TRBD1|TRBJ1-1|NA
CASSQNRGLPEAFF
TGCGCCAGCAGCCAAAACAGGGGTCTCCCTGAAGCTTTCTTT
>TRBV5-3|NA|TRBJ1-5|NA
CASPGGQPQHF
TGTGCCAGCCCGGGAGGGCAGCCCCAGCATTTT
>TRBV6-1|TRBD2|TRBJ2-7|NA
CASSEAPSGRAAEQYF
TGTGCCAGCAGTGAAGCCCCTAGCGGGAGGGCTGCCGAGCAGTACTTC
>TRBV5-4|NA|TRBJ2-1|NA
CASSPSWGTYNEQFF
TGTGCCAGCAGCCCCTCTTGGGGGACCTACAATGAGCAGTTCTTC
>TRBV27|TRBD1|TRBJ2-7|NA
CASSFDGTGVYEQYF
TGTGCCAGCAGTTTCGACGGGACAGGGGTCTACGAGCAGTACTTC
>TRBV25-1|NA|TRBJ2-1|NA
CASSLGGIFNEQFF
TGTGCCAGCAGTTTAGGGGGGATTTTCAATGAGCAGTTCTTC
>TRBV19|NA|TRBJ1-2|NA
CASSFHAGTKDGYTF
TGTGCCAGTAGTTTCCACGCCGGGACAAAAGATGGCTACACCTTC
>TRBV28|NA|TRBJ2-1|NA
CASSLEHEQFF
TGTGCCAGCAGCCTCGAACATGAGCAGTTCTTC
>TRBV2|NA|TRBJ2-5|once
CASSEVAGSIKETQYF
TGTGCCAGCAGTGAAGTGGCAGGGTCTATCAAGGAGACCCAGTACTTC
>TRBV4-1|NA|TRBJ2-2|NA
CASSLSGTNTGELFF
TGCGCCAGCAGCCTTAGCGGAACGAACACCGGGGAGCTGTTTTTT
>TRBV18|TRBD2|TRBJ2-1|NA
CASSPPAVLAGAWAGQFF
TGTGCCAGCTCACCACCGGCAGTTCTAGCGGGTGCCTGGGCGGGGCAGTTCTTC
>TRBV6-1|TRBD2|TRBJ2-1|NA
CASSDGLAGNEQFF
TGTGCCAGCAGCGACGGACTAGCGGGCAATGAGCAGTTCTTC
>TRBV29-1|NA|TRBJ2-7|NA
CSVVGGDLPSDYEQYF
TGCAGCGTTGTTGGGGGAGATCTTCCTTCTGACTACGAGCAGTACTTC
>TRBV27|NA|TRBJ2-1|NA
CASSYDGVYNEQFF
TGTGCCAGCAGTTACGACGGCGTATACAATGAGCAGTTCTTC
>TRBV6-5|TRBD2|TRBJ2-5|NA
CASSYSMREAETQYF
TGTGCCAGCAGTTACTCTATGCGGGAGGCAGAGACCCAGTACTTC
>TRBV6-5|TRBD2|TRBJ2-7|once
CASSYDGGRYEQYF
TGTGCCAGCAGTTACGACGGGGGGAGATACGAGCAGTACTTC
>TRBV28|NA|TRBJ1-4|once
CASSSPTNEKLFF
TGTGCCAGCAGTTCCCCAACTAATGAAAAACTGTTTTTT
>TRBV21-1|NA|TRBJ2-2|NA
CASLPGAISGELFF
TGTGCCAGCCTGCCGGGGGCAATAAGCGGGGAGCTGTTTTTT
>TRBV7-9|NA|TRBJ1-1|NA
CASSFMKGMGNTEAFF
TGTGCCAGCAGCTTTATGAAGGGTATGGGGAACACTGAAGCTTTCTTT
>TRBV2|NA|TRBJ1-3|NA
CASFQIGGNTIYF
TGTGCCAGCTTTCAAATAGGGGGAAACACCATATATTTT
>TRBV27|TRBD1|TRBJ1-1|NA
CASSLSYGTGSTEAFF
TGTGCCAGCAGTTTATCGTATGGGACAGGGAGCACTGAAGCTTTCTTT
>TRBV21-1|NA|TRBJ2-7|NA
CASSKNVESGYYEQYF
TGTGCCAGCAGCAAGAATGTAGAGTCAGGGTACTACGAGCAGTACTTC
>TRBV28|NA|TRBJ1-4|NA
CASSLLFETGEKPTNEKLFF
TGTGCCAGCAGTTTATTATTTGAAACAGGAGAAAAACCAACTAATGAAAAACTGTTTTTT